One sample yielded the 4 T cell receptor beta chains listed below, sequenced in a study of cytomegalovirus exposure and HLA in healthy donors (dated by TCRdb to the late 2010s). Libraries came from the immunoSEQ multiplex PCR assay. For the multiplex PCR, a mixture combining 60 forward primers for TCR Vbeta segments and 13 reverse primers for TCR Jbeta segments was used. Not all clones reach the TCRdb copy of this immuneACCESS table, which keeps in-frame sequences only. Checked studies attribute under half of the gap to unresolved V genes and leave the rest unexplained. The sample table records 130,000 or so clones; 70% to 90% of these occur just once. Clones ranked in the top ten supply about 1.8% of the sample. The sample comprised PBMCs. Receptors were obtained from a man aged 35 to 55 in good health and CMV-seronegative.

This chain connects TRBV28 to TRBJ1-1; no clear D gene. CDR1 MDHEN and CDR2 SYDVKM come from the germline V gene. This CDR3 has 12 residues. The V and J ends lost 3 bases and 3 bases respectively, with 5 bases between them. CDR3 bases: TGTGCCAGCAGTTTTGGCCACACTGAAGCTTTCTTT. Translation gives CASSFGHTEAFF.

The chain carries TRBV18 and TRBJ2-5; weak D call: TRBD1 (6 bases). V was trimmed by 3 bases and J by 1 base, leaving 6 bases between them. CDR3 size: 13 residues. Germline values: CDR1 KGHSH, CDR2 LQKENI. CDR3: CASSPTGQETQYF. The DNA for the CDR3 is TGTGCCAGCTCACCGACAGGCCAAGAGACCCAGTACTTC.

The V and J genes are TRBV6-1 and TRBJ2-7, with 7 bases aligning to TRBD2. Germline V CDR1 and CDR2: MNHNS, SASEGT. Trimming removed 8 bases from V and 1 base from J; junction bases left unmatched: 11. This CDR3 contains 15 residues. The CDR3: CASLRGSHFSYEQYF. CDR3 in DNA: TGTGCCAGCTTGCGGGGGTCCCATTTTTCCTACGAGCAGTACTTC.

This chain links TRBV29-1 with TRBJ2-6, with 8 bases aligning to TRBD1. There are 15 residues in the CDR3. V shed 7 bases and J 2 bases; nucleotides not matched to a gene: 7. Germline values: CDR1 SQVTM, CDR2 ANQGSEA. CDR3 in amino acids: CSAQSTGAGANVLTF. The DNA for the CDR3 is TGCAGCGCACAATCGACAGGGGCTGGGGCCAACGTCCTGACTTTC.